This TCR beta chain is drawn from a study of T cell changes during pregnancy in multiple sclerosis. The CDR3 covers 14 residues. Germline V gives CDR1 KGHSH, CDR2 LQKENI. After removal of 6 bases from V and 2 bases from J, the junction contained 0 bases not matched to a gene. Sequencing used immunoSEQ multiplex PCR; TCRdb keeps in-frame clones, though not all of them. Of about 44,000 clones listed, 96% are singletons. The receptor comes from a female donor with multiple sclerosis, enrolled in a pregnancy study. The V gene is TRBV18, the J gene TRBJ2-6; 8 bases map to TRBD1. The sample here was peripheral blood, taken in the second trimester of pregnancy. CDR3 DNA sequence: TGTGCCAGCTCGACAGGGGCTGGGGCCAACGTCCTGACTTTC. Amino acid sequence: CASSTGAGANVLTF.